This T cell receptor (beta chain) is drawn from a study of blood T cell repertoires in COVID-19. Looking at the study overall: Samples representing acute and convalescent COVID-19 were sourced from the United States, Italy and Spain. The analysed material was cDNA or gDNA that came from T cells, B-cell-depleted T cells, or PBMCs.

Worth noting for this clone: Germline and junction disagree at one end, which may indicate a read error.

The germline V gene has CDR1 MNHEY and CDR2 SVGAGI. The CDR3 totals 12 residues. In the source study's methods: Using reference gene primer amplification, nucleated cell counts were estimated. Repertoires were generated with immunoSEQ multiplex PCR, while TCRdb's copy carries only in-frame clones and drops some. That table furnishes V, J and clone size, whereas the DNA furnished D and trimming. The sample includes 180,000 or so clones, about 90% of them seen just once. The TCR originated in a man between 40 and 49 years old with active or convalescent COVID-19. Sequences were obtained from peripheral blood. The chain employs TRBV6-5 and TRBJ1-4, with a possible D match to TRBD1 (6 bases). The DNA for the CDR3 is TGTGCCAGCAGTTACTCTGGGACATCCCTTACCTTT. It translates to CASSYSGTSLTF.